This record looks at one T cell receptor beta chain sequence and its context. Sequenced by immunoSEQ multiplex PCR; TCRdb stores in-frame clones only, minus some. This table holds fewer than 45,000 clones, around four fifths found once. These data belong to a study of OX40 agonist ivuxolimab in advanced cancers. Study summary: Recorded diagnoses for dose-escalation patients were hepatocellular carcinoma, melanoma, renal cell or head and neck cancer. Partial responses were recorded for three patients, including one with hepatocellular carcinoma and two with cutaneous melanoma.

The V end lost 4 bases, the J end lost 0 bases, and 13 bases lay between the germline ends. Germline CDR1 reads MNHNS; CDR2 reads SASEGT. CDR3 length: 17 amino acids. This sequence was found in an adult with an advanced solid tumor such as melanoma, head and neck, liver or kidney cancer. The source material was CD4+ or CD8+ T cells sorted from blood, sampled in a trial of the OX40 agonist ivuxolimab. The gene calls are TRBV6-1 and TRBJ2-6; D perhaps matches TRBD2 (6 bases). The CDR3 sequence: CASSGGDLYSGANVLTF. The CDR3 region has the DNA TGTGCCAGCAGTGGGGGGGACTTGTACTCTGGGGCCAACGTCCTGACTTTC.